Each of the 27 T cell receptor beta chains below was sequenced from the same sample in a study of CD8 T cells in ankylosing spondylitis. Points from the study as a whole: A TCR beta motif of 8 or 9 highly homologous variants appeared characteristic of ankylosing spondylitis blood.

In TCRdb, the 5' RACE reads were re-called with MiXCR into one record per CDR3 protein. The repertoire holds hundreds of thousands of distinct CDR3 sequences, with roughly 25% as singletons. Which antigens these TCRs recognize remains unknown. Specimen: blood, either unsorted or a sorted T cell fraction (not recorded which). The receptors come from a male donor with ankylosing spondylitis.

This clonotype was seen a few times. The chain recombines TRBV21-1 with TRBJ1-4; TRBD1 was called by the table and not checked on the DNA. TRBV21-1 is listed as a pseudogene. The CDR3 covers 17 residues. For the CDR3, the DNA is TGTGCCAGCAGCAAACGAAAGATGGGGCAAACTAGCGAAAAACTGTTTTTT. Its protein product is CASSKRKMGQTSEKLFF.

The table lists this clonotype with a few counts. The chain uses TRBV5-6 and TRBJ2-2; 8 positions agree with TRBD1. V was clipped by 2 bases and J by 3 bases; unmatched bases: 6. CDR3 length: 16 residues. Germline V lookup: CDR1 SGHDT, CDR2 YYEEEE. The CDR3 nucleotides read TGTGCCAGCAGCTTTCGAGGGACAGGATACACCGGGGAGCTGTTTTTT. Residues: CASSFRGTGYTGELFF.

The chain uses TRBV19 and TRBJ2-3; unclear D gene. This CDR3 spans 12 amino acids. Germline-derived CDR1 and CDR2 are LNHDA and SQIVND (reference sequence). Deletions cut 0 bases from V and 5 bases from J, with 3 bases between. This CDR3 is CASSIEGDTQYF. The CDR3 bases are TGTGCCAGTAGTATAGAAGGAGATACGCAGTATTTT.

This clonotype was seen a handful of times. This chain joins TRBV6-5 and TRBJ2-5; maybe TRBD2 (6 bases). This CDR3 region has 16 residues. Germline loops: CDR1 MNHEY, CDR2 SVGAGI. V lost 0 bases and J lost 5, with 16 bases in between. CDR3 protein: CASSYSRGTVKETQYF. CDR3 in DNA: TGTGCCAGCAGTTACTCGCGGGGTACCGTCAAGGAGACCCAGTACTTC.

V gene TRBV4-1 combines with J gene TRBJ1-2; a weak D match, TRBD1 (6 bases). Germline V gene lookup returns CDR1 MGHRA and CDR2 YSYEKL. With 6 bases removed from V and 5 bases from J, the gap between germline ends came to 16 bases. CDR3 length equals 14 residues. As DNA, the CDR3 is TGCGCCAGCAGTCCAACGACAGGAGGTTATGGCTACACCTTC. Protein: CASSPTTGGYGYTF.

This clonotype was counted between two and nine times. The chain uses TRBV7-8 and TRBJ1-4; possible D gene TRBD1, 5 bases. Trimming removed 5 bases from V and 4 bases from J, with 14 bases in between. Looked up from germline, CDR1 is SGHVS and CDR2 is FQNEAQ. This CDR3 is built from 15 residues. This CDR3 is CASSLTGDLNEKLFF. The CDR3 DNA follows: TGTGCCAGCAGCCTAACAGGCGACCTTAATGAAAAACTGTTTTTT.

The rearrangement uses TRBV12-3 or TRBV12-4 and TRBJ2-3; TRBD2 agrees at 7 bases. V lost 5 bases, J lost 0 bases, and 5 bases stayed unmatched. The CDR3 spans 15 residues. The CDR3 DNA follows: TGTGCCAGCAGTCAACTAGCGACTAGCACAGATACGCAGTATTTT. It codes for CASSQLATSTDTQYF.

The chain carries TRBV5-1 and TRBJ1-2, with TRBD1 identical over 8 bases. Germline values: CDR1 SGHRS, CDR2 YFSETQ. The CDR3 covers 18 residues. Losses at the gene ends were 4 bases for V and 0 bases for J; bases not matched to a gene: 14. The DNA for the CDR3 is TGCGCCAGCAGCCCCCAACCGGGACAGGAGGTCTCTAACTATGGCTACACCTTC. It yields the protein CASSPQPGQEVSNYGYTF.

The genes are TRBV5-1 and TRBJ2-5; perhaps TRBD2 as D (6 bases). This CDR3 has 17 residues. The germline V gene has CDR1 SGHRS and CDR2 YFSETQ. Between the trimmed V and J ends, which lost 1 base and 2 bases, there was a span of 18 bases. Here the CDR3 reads CASSLYVGGVPQETQYF. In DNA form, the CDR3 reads TGCGCCAGCAGCTTGTACGTTGGCGGGGTCCCTCAAGAGACCCAGTACTTC.

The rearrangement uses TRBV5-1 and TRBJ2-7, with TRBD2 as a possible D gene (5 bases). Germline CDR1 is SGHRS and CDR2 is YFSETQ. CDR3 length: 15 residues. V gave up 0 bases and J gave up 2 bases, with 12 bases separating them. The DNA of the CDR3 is TGCGCCAGCAGCTTGGTTGAGGGCGGAGCCTACGAGCAGTACTTC. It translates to CASSLVEGGAYEQYF.

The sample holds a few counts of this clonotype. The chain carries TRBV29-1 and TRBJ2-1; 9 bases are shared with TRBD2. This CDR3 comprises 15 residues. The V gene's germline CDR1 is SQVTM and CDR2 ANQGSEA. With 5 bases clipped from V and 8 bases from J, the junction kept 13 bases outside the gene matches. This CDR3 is CSVTGGVAGVYEQFF. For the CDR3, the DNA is TGCAGCGTTACCGGAGGGGTAGCGGGAGTCTATGAGCAGTTCTTC.

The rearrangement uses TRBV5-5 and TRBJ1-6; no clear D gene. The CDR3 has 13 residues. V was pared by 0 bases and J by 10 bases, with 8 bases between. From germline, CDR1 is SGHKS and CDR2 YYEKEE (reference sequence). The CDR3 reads CASSLETYSPLHF. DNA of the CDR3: TGTGCCAGCAGCTTGGAGACCTACTCACCCCTCCACTTT. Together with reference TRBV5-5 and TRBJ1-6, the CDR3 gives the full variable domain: DAGVTQSPTHLIKTRGQQVTLRCSPISGHKSVSWYQQVLGQGPQFIFQYYEKEERGRGNFPDRFSARQFPNYSSELNVNALLLGDSALYLCASSLETYSPLHFGNGTRLTVT.

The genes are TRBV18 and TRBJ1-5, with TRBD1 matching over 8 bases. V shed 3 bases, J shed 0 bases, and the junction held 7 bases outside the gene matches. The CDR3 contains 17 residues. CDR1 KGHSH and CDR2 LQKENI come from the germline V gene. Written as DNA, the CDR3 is TGTGCCAGCTCACCGGGGTCAGGGGGCTATAGCAATCAGCCCCAGCATTTT. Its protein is CASSPGSGGYSNQPQHF. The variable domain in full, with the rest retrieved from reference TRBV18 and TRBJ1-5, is NAGVMQNPRHLVRRRGQEARLRCSPMKGHSHVYWYRQLPEEGLKFMVYLQKENIIDESGMPKERFSAEFPKEGPSILRIQQVVRGDSAAYFCASSPGSGGYSNQPQHFGDGTRLSIL.

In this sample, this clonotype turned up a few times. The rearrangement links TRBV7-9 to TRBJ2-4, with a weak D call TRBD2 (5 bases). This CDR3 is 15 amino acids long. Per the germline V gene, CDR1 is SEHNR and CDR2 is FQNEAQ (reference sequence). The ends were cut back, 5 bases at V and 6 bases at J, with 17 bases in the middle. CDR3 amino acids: CASSRDYVRGNIQYF. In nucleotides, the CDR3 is TGTGCCAGCAGCCGGGATTATGTTCGGGGAAACATTCAGTACTTC.

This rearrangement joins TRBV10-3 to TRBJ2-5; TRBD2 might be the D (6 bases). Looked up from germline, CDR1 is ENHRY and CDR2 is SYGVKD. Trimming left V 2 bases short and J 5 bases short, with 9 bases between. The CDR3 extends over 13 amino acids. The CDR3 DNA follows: TGTGCCATCAGTGAGGGGAGGAAGGAGACCCAGTACTTC. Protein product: CAISEGRKETQYF.

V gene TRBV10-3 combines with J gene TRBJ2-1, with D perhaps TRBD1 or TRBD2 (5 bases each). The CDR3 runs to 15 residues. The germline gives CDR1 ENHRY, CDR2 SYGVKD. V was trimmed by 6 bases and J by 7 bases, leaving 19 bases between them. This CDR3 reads CAISEIGGLDNEQFF. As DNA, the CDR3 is TGTGCCATCAGCGAGATTGGGGGTCTTGATAATGAGCAGTTCTTC.

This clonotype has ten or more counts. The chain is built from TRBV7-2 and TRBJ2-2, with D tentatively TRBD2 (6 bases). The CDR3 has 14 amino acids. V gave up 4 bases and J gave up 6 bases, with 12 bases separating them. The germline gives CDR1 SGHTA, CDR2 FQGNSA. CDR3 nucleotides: TGTGCCAGCAGCTACGGAGGCGGGGCCGGGGAGCTGTTTTTT. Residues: CASSYGGGAGELFF.

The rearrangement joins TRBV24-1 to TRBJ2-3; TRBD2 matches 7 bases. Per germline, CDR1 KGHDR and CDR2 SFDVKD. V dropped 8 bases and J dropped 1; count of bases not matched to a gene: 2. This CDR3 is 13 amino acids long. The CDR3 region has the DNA TGTGCCACCACGGGGGGAGGCACAGATACGCAGTATTTT. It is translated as CATTGGGTDTQYF.

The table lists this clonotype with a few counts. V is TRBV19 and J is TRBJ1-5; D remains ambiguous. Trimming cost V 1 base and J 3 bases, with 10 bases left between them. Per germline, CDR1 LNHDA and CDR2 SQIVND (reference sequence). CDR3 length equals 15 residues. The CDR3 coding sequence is TGTGCCAGTAGTATAGGTAGGTGGTCCAATCAGCCCCAGCATTTT. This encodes CASSIGRWSNQPQHF.

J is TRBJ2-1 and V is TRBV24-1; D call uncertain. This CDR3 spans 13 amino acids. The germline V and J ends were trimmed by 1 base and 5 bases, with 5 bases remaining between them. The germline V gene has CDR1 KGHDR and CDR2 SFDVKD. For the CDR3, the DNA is TGTGCCACCAGTGATTTTGAAAACAATGAGCAGTTCTTC. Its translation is CATSDFENNEQFF.

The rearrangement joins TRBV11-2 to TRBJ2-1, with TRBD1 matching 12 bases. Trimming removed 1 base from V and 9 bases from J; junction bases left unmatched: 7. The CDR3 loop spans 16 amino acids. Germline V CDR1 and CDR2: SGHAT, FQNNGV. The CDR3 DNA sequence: TGTGCCAGCAGCTTAGGGGGGACAGGGGGCATCGGTGAGCAGTTCTTC. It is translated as CASSLGGTGGIGEQFF.

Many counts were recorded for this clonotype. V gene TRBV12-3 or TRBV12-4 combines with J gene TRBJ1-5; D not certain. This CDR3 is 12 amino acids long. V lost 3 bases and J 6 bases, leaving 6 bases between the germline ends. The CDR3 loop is CASSFSGQPQHF. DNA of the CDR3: TGTGCCAGCAGTTTCTCGGGTCAGCCCCAGCATTTT.

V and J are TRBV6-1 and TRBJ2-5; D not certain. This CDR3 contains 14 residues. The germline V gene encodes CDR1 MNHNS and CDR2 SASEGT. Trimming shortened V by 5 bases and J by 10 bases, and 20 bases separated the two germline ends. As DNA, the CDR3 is TGTGCCAGCAGTCCTCCCGACGGCCTAGGTGGCCAGTACTTC. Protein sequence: CASSPPDGLGGQYF.

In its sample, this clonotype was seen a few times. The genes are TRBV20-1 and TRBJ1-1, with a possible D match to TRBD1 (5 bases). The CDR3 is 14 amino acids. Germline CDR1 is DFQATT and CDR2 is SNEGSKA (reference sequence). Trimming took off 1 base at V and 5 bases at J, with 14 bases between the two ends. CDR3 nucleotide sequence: TGCAGTGCTAGAGTACCAGGGTTGAGGACTGAAGCTTTCTTT. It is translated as CSARVPGLRTEAFF.

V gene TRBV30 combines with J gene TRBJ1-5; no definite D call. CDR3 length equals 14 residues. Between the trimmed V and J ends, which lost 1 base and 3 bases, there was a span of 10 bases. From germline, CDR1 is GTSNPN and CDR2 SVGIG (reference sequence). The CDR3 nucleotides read TGTGCCTGGAGTGGGAGTGCCCTCAATCAGCCCCAGCATTTT. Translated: CAWSGSALNQPQHF.

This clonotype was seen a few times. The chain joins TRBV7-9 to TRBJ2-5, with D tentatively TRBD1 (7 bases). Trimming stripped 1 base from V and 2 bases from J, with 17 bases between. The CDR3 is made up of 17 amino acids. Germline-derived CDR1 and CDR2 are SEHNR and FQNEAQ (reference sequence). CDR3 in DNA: TGTGCCAGCAGCTTAGTCGTCGCAGGGGGGACACAAGAGACCCAGTACTTC. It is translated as CASSLVVAGGTQETQYF.

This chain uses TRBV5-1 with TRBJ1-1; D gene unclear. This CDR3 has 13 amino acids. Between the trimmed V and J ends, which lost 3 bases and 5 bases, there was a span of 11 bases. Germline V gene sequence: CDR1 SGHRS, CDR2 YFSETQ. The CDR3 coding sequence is TGCGCCAGCAGCTCCCTCCAATCGACTGAAGCTTTCTTT. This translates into CASSSLQSTEAFF.